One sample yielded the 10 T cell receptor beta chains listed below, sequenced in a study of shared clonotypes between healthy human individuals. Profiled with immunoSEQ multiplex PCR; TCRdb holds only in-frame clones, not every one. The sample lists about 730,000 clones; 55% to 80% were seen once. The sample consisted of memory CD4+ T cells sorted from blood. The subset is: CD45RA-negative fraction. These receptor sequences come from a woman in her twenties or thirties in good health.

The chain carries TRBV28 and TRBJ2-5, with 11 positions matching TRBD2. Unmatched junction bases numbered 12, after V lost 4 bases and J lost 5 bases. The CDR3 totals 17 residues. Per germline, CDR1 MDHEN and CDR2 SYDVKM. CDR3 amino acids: CASSSYTIAGGRETQYF. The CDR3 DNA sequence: TGTGCCAGCAGTTCATACACCATAGCGGGAGGGCGCGAGACCCAGTACTTC.

In DNA, the CDR3 is TGTGCCTGGTCGACAGGGGGCTGGAACACTGAAGCTTTCTTT. Its translation is CAWSTGGWNTEAFF. The chain joins TRBV30 to TRBJ1-1, with 10 positions matching TRBD1. Germline V lookup: CDR1 GTSNPN, CDR2 SVGIG (reference sequence). V trimming: 5 bases; J trimming: 1 base; junction bases outside the gene matches: 4. The CDR3 covers 14 residues.

The chain's CDR3 is CASKRGDLAGETYEQYF. The CDR3 coding sequence is TGTGCCAGTAAGCGGGGGGATCTAGCGGGAGAAACATACGAGCAGTACTTC. The chain carries TRBV19 and TRBJ2-7; 10 nucleotides agree with TRBD2. V dropped 7 bases and J dropped 4; count of bases not matched to a gene: 16. Germline loops: CDR1 LNHDA, CDR2 SQIVND (reference sequence). This CDR3 is 17 amino acids long.

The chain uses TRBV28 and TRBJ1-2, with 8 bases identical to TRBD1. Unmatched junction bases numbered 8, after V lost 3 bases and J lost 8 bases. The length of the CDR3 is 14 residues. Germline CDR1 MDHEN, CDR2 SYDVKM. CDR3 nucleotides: TGTGCCAGCAGTTTGTCCCAGGGGGCTTGGGGCTACACCTTC. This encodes CASSLSQGAWGYTF.

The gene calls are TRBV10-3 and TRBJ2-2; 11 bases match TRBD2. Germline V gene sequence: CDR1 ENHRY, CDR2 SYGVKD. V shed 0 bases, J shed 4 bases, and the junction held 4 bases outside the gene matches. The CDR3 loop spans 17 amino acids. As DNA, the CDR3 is TGTGCCATCAGTGAGTCTGGGACTAGCGGTATCACCGGGGAGCTGTTTTTT. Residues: CAISESGTSGITGELFF.

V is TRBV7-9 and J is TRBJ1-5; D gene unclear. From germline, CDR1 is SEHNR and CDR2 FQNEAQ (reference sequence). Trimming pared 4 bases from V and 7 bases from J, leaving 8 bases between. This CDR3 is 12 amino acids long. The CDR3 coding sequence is TGTGCCAGCAGCTATACGAGACAGCCCCAGCATTTT. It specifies CASSYTRQPQHF.

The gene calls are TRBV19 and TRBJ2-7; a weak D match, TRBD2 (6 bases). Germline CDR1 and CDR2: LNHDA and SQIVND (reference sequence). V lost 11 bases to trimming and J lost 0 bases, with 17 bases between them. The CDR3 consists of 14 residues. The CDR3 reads CASRLAGSSYEQYF. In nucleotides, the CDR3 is TGTGCCTCCAGACTGGCGGGATCCTCCTACGAGCAGTACTTC.

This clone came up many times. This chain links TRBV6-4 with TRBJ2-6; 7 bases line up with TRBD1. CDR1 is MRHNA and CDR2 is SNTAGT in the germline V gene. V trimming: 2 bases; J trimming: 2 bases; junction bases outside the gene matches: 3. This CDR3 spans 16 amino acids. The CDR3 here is CASSDVGGTGANVLTF. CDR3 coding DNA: TGTGCCAGCAGTGACGTAGGGGGCACTGGGGCCAACGTCCTGACTTTC.

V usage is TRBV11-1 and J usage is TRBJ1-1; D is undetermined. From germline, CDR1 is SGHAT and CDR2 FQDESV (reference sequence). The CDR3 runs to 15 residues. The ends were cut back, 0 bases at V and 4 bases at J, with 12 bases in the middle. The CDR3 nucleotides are TGTGCCAGCAGCTTAGCATCCGGGGAAGGCACTGAAGCTTTCTTT. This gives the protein CASSLASGEGTEAFF.

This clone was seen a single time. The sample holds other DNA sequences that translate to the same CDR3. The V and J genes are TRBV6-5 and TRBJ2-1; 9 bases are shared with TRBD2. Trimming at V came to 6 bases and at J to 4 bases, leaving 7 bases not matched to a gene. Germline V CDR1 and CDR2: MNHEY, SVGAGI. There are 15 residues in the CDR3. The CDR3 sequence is CASSPTSGLYNEQFF. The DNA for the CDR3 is TGTGCCAGCAGCCCTACTAGCGGGTTATACAATGAGCAGTTCTTC.